This T cell receptor (beta chain) stems from a study of blood T cells in healthy people across ages. For the second PCR, which ran for roughly 6 to 11 cycles, a sample-barcoded 5' primer and a J-beta primer mix were used. TCRdb re-derived calls from the 5' RACE reads in MiXCR, one entry per CDR3 protein. In the table there are more than 750,000 distinct CDR3 sequences, 25% to 30% of which are singletons. CDR3 length: 15 residues. V lost 9 bases, J lost 0 bases, and 4 bases stayed unmatched. The same data also went into a second study, on T cells of mothers and their children.

The sequencing input was blood. This chain links TRBV12-3 or TRBV12-4 with TRBJ2-6; 8 bases are shared with TRBD1. The origin of this receptor is a woman in her thirties or forties in good health. CDR3 nucleotides: TGTGCCAGTGGACAGGGTTCCTCTGGGGCCAACGTCCTGACTTTC. This codes for CASGQGSSGANVLTF.